These 30 T cell receptor beta chains came from one sample sequenced in a study of blood T cells in healthy people across ages. Primers used in a second PCR of roughly 7 to 11 cycles were a sample-barcoded 5' primer and a J-beta primer mix. Each CDR3 protein gets one entry after TCRdb re-called the 5' RACE reads with MiXCR. The table records fewer than 2 million distinct CDR3 sequences, about two fifths of them present only once. Sequences were obtained from blood. The source is a human donor in good health.

V usage is TRBV2 and J usage is TRBJ1-2; D ambiguous. V dropped 7 bases and J dropped 8 bases, with 17 bases sitting between them. Per germline, CDR1 SNHLY and CDR2 FYNNEI. The CDR3 totals 13 residues. CDR3 sequence: CASKEIPIGGYTF. CDR3 DNA: TGTGCCAGCAAGGAGATCCCTATTGGGGGCTACACCTTC.

There are a few counts of this clonotype. V usage is TRBV15 and J usage is TRBJ1-2; D may be TRBD1 (6 bases). Trimming took 7 bases from V and 3 from J, leaving 12 bases between them. Germline CDR1 LNHNV, CDR2 YYDKDF (reference sequence). This CDR3 is built from 13 residues. The CDR3 DNA sequence: TGTGCCACCAAGGGGGGTTTGGACTATGGCTACACCTTC. Protein sequence: CATKGGLDYGYTF.

This clonotype was picked up a small number of times. The chain joins TRBV21-1 to TRBJ2-4. TRBV21-1 is described as a pseudogene. The CDR3 runs 15 residues. Here the CDR3 reads CASSKDYRAKNIQYF. The CDR3 DNA sequence: TGTGCCAGCAGCAAAGATTACAGAGCCAAAAACATTCAGTACTTC.

The DNA of the CDR3 is TGTGCCACCAGCGGAGGACTAGGTTGGGAGACCCAGTACTTC. Protein sequence: CATSGGLGWETQYF. The V and J genes are TRBV15 and TRBJ2-5; 7 positions agree with TRBD2. Germline trimming cut 5 bases from V and 5 bases from J; bases unmatched to any gene: 8. CDR1 is LNHNV and CDR2 is YYDKDF in the germline V gene (reference sequence). This CDR3 is built from 14 residues.

This clonotype was recorded a few times. The chain links TRBV7-9 to TRBJ2-7; 8 bases are shared with TRBD2. The CDR3 has 17 amino acids. After removal of 1 base from V and 0 bases from J, the junction contained 8 bases not matched to a gene. Looked up from germline, CDR1 is SEHNR and CDR2 is FQNEAQ (reference sequence). The CDR3 spells CASSLGREASSSYEQYF. Written as DNA, the CDR3 is TGTGCCAGCAGCTTAGGGCGGGAGGCCTCGAGCTCCTACGAGCAGTACTTC.

This clonotype was counted many times. This chain uses TRBV20-1 with TRBJ2-5, with D unclear. The CDR3 consists of 14 residues. The V end lost 6 bases, the J end lost 5 bases, and 19 bases lay between the germline ends. Germline CDR1 DFQATT, CDR2 SNEGSKA (reference sequence). The DNA for the CDR3 is TGCAGTGCCCCCAGGTTCGACTCCTCGGAGACCCAGTACTTC. Translated: CSAPRFDSSETQYF.

The J gene is TRBJ2-5, the V gene TRBV3-1; 9 bases are shared with TRBD1. The J call may be in error: the DNA end matches TRBJ2-7 better. Germline lookup yields CDR1 LGHDT and CDR2 YNNKEL (reference sequence). The CDR3 contains 16 residues. Here the CDR3 reads CASSQLPGQGVSEQYF. CDR3 nucleotides: TGTGCCAGCAGCCAGCTCCCGGGACAGGGCGTATCCGAGCAGTACTTC.

The chain couples TRBV6-6 to TRBJ2-2; 7 nucleotides line up with TRBD1. V dropped 6 bases and J dropped 3; count of bases not matched to a gene: 4. The germline gives CDR1 MNHNY, CDR2 SVGAGI (reference sequence). This CDR3 is built from 14 residues. CDR3 nucleotide sequence: TGTGCCAGCAGAACGGGACAGTACACCGGGGAGCTGTTTTTT. It yields the protein CASRTGQYTGELFF.

V is TRBV5-1 and J is TRBJ1-1, with a weak D call TRBD1 (6 bases). V lost 0 bases, J lost 7 bases, and 13 bases lay in between. CDR1 is SGHRS and CDR2 is YFSETQ in the germline V gene. The length of the CDR3 is 14 residues. CDR3 DNA: TGCGCCAGCAGCTTGGCTGGGGGGCTGTTTGAAGCTTTCTTT. Its protein is CASSLAGGLFEAFF.

This clonotype was found a few times. V is TRBV5-6 and J is TRBJ2-3, with a possible D match to TRBD1 (5 bases). Trimming took off 0 bases at V and 3 bases at J, with 11 bases between the two ends. Germline CDR1 reads SGHDT; CDR2 reads YYEEEE. The CDR3 runs to 15 residues. The CDR3 is CASSLEGRVTDTQYF. The CDR3 DNA sequence: TGTGCCAGCAGCTTGGAAGGCAGGGTGACAGATACGCAGTATTTT.

V and J are TRBV4-2 and TRBJ1-1; a weak D match, TRBD1 (5 bases). CDR3 length: 16 amino acids. V was pared by 0 bases and J by 1 base, with 12 bases between. CDR1 is LGHNA and CDR2 is YNFKEQ in the germline V gene. Here the CDR3 reads CASSQDSPTENTEAFF. The CDR3 DNA is TGTGCCAGCAGCCAAGACTCACCGACAGAGAACACTGAAGCTTTCTTT.

This chain connects TRBV15 to TRBJ2-4; D may be TRBD1 (7 bases). Judging by the DNA end, TRBJ2-7 fits better; the J call may be wrong. The CDR3 has 16 residues. Germline V lookup: CDR1 LNHNV, CDR2 YYDKDF (reference sequence). The CDR3 DNA sequence: TGTGCCACCAGCAGACAGGGGGGACAGCCAGCCTACGAGCAGTACTTC. This sequence encodes CATSRQGGQPAYEQYF.

This clonotype was detected a few times. The chain recombines TRBV6-4 with TRBJ2-3; TRBD2 is a possible D gene (7 bases). CDR1 is MRHNA and CDR2 is SNTAGT in the germline V gene. The germline V and J ends were trimmed by 3 bases and 5 bases, with 15 bases remaining between them. CDR3 size: 15 residues. The CDR3 DNA reads as TGTGCCAGCAGTGAATTGGCGGGGGCGGGAGATACGCAGTATTTT. It translates to CASSELAGAGDTQYF.

The table lists this clonotype with many counts. The J gene is TRBJ2-7, the V gene TRBV20-1; 9 bases align to TRBD1. CDR1 and CDR2 (germline): DFQATT, SNEGSKA (reference sequence). The CDR3 loop spans 15 amino acids. Germline trimming cut 0 bases from V and 4 bases from J; bases unmatched to any gene: 7. As DNA, the CDR3 is TGCAGTGCTAGAGATTTAACAGGGGGCAGGTACGAGCAGTACTTC. Translation: CSARDLTGGRYEQYF.

The CDR3 sequence is CSARDWGPGELFF. In DNA form, the CDR3 reads TGCAGTGCTAGAGATTGGGGACCCGGGGAGCTGTTTTTT. V is TRBV20-1 and J is TRBJ2-2, with D perhaps assigned TRBD1 or TRBD2 (5 bases each). The germline V and J ends were trimmed by 0 bases and 6 bases, with 8 bases remaining between them. CDR1 and CDR2 (germline): DFQATT, SNEGSKA (reference sequence). There are 13 residues in the CDR3.

The sample holds a few counts of this clonotype. The chain is built from TRBV7-2 and TRBJ2-7; 8 nucleotides agree with TRBD1. Trimming at V came to 5 bases and at J to 4 bases, leaving 7 bases not matched to a gene. This CDR3 region has 14 residues. Germline CDR1 and CDR2: SGHTA and FQGNSA. The CDR3 loop is CASSIRTGIYEQYF. The CDR3 DNA is TGTGCCAGCAGCATCCGGACAGGGATTTACGAGCAGTACTTC.

The J gene is TRBJ2-5, the V gene TRBV4-1; 7 positions match TRBD2. The V segment lost 0 bases and the J segment 4 bases; nucleotides outside the gene matches: 5. The CDR3 contains 15 residues. CDR1 is MGHRA and CDR2 is YSYEKL in the germline V gene. In DNA, the CDR3 is TGCGCCAGCAGCCAAGATCAGAGGGAGGGAGAGACCCAGTACTTC. Protein: CASSQDQREGETQYF.

There are many counts of this clonotype. J is TRBJ2-1 and V is TRBV12-3 or TRBV12-4; D ambiguous. The CDR3 consists of 14 residues. V shed 3 bases and J shed 8 bases, with 14 bases lying between them. The CDR3 region is CASSLGLESYEQFF. The CDR3 DNA reads TGTGCCAGCAGTTTGGGCTTGGAGAGTTATGAGCAGTTCTTC.

This clonotype was detected only a few times. For the CDR3, the DNA is TGCGCCACGGGCGGGCAGATAGCCGGGGAGCTGTTTTTT. Translated: CATGGQIAGELFF. The chain uses TRBV4-3 and TRBJ2-2; D might be TRBD2 (5 bases). The V end lost 10 bases, the J end lost 6 bases, and 15 bases lay between the germline ends. The V gene's germline CDR1 is LGHNA and CDR2 YSLEER. The CDR3 sequence is 13 residues long.

Only a few counts were recorded for this clonotype. The chain is built from TRBV5-1 and TRBJ1-2; 7 positions agree with TRBD1. The trim removed 4 bases at V and 7 bases at J, leaving 13 bases unmatched. Per the germline V gene, CDR1 is SGHRS and CDR2 is YFSETQ. This CDR3 has 15 residues. The CDR3 here is CASSPDQGGLIGYTF. As DNA, the CDR3 is TGCGCCAGCAGCCCTGACCAGGGGGGGCTAATTGGCTACACCTTC.

This clonotype was seen only once. Relative to the germline gene, one junction end is altered; a read error may explain this. This chain uses TRBV27 with TRBJ1-5; possible D gene TRBD1, 5 bases. CDR1 is MNHEY and CDR2 is SMNVEV in the germline V gene (reference sequence). This CDR3 comprises 14 residues. The CDR3 loop reads CASRTGFSYQPQHF. CDR3 in DNA: TGTGCCAGCCGCACAGGATTTAGCTATCAGCCCCAGCATTTT.

This clonotype was seen a handful of times. This chain joins TRBV24-1 and TRBJ1-2; the D gene is possibly TRBD1 (6 bases). With 3 bases removed from V and 2 bases from J, the gap between germline ends came to 12 bases. Germline-derived CDR1 and CDR2 are KGHDR and SFDVKD. The CDR3 spans 15 residues. CDR3 loop: CATSDRRGQNYGYTF. The CDR3 nucleotides read TGTGCCACCAGTGATCGACGCGGACAGAACTATGGCTACACCTTC.

V is TRBV14 and J is TRBJ2-7, with D perhaps matching TRBD1 (5 bases). The CDR3 totals 15 residues. V dropped 4 bases and J dropped 2 bases, with 15 bases sitting between them. Germline V CDR1 and CDR2: SGHDN, FVKESK. CDR3 bases: TGTGCCAGCAGCCTTTTACAGGAGCCACCCTACGAGCAGTACTTC. As protein: CASSLLQEPPYEQYF.

This chain uses TRBV7-3 with TRBJ2-5; D is ambiguous. The J call may be mistaken, given a closer DNA end match to TRBJ2-7. The CDR3 runs to 13 residues. Germline V CDR1 and CDR2: SGHTA, FQGTGA. In DNA, the CDR3 is TGTGCCAGCAGCTCTTACCCCCGCTACGAGCAGTACTTC. Translated: CASSSYPRYEQYF.

V and J are TRBV5-1 and TRBJ2-1, with D perhaps TRBD2 (6 bases). Germline lookup yields CDR1 SGHRS and CDR2 YFSETQ. V lost 0 bases, J lost 3 bases, and 16 bases lay in between. The CDR3 extends over 17 amino acids. The CDR3 loop reads CASSLDPGLQNYNEQFF. CDR3 bases: TGCGCCAGCAGCTTGGACCCGGGACTTCAAAACTACAATGAGCAGTTCTTC.

J is TRBJ2-1 and V is TRBV10-3; D uncertain. Germline V gene sequence: CDR1 ENHRY, CDR2 SYGVKD. This CDR3 spans 17 amino acids. Trimming shortened V by 0 bases and J by 1 base, and 13 bases separated the two germline ends. CDR3 loop: CAISESSASSSYNEQFF. The DNA for the CDR3 is TGTGCCATCAGTGAGTCGTCGGCCAGTTCTTCCTACAATGAGCAGTTCTTC.

This clonotype showed up just once. V is TRBV19 and J is TRBJ2-2, with D perhaps TRBD1 (6 bases). CDR1 is LNHDA and CDR2 is SQIVND in the germline V gene (reference sequence). The CDR3 sequence is 14 residues long. Trimming took 11 bases from V and 3 from J, leaving 16 bases between them. The CDR3 spells CAARGTDYTGELFF. The CDR3 DNA is TGTGCCGCGAGGGGGACGGACTACACCGGGGAGCTGTTTTTT.

This sequence joins TRBV7-6 and TRBJ2-1, with 9 positions matching TRBD2. The germline CDR1 and CDR2 sequences are SGHVS and FNYEAQ. The trim removed 2 bases at V and 6 bases at J, leaving 14 bases unmatched. CDR3 length: 18 residues. CDR3 coding DNA: TGTGCCAGCAGCTTAATCATAGGCGGGGGGGACGGGTTCAATGAGCAGTTCTTC. Its protein is CASSLIIGGGDGFNEQFF.

This chain joins TRBV5-1 and TRBJ2-3; D remains unclear. Germline CDR1 is SGHRS and CDR2 is YFSETQ. V lost 0 bases to trimming and J lost 4 bases, with 9 bases between them. The CDR3 length is 14 residues. The CDR3 DNA follows: TGCGCCAGCAGCTTGGAGGGTTTGCCAGATACGCAGTATTTT. As protein: CASSLEGLPDTQYF.

The V call is TRBV15, the J call TRBJ1-1; D is unresolved. The CDR3 runs to 18 residues. Deletions cut 3 bases from V and 4 bases from J, with 24 bases between. Germline V gene lookup returns CDR1 LNHNV and CDR2 YYDKDF (reference sequence). CDR3 DNA sequence: TGTGCCACCAGCAGGGCCCCCAGGAAAATCCAATGGTCCACTGAAGCTTTCTTT. Translating it yields CATSRAPRKIQWSTEAFF.